These T cell receptor beta chains were read from a single sample in a study of blood T cell repertoires in COVID-19. Some clones are missing from TCRdb's copy, which holds only in-frame ones; the method was immunoSEQ multiplex PCR. This table holds 64,000 or so clones, around 73% found once. The sequenced sample was peripheral blood. These receptor sequences come from a man of 80 years or more with acute or convalescent COVID-19. CDR3s include the opening cysteine and the closing phenylalanine or tryptophan. D genes are given only for firm matches. Some rows mark clone size as missing; the rest say once, few, many or name a class of expanded clone.

>TRBV19|TRBJ2-1|NA|NA
CASSIVWGVGNEQFF
TGTGCCAGTAGTATTGTTTGGGGGGTAGGGAATGAGCAGTTCTTC
>TRBV15|TRBJ2-7|TRBD1|NA
CATSRGGPLYEQYF
TGTGCCACCAGCCGAGGGGGCCCGCTCTACGAGCAGTACTTC
>TRBV2|TRBJ2-6|TRBD2|NA
CASRHKTSGGLSGANVLTF
TGTGCCAGCAGGCACAAAACTAGCGGGGGGCTTTCTGGGGCCAACGTCCTGACTTTC
>TRBV9|TRBJ1-4|NA|NA
CASSVGPTNEKLFF
TGTGCCAGCAGCGTAGGGCCAACTAATGAAAAACTGTTTTTT
>TRBV2|TRBJ1-3|TRBD1|NA
CASSLAWTGNGDTIYF
TGTGCCAGCAGTTTGGCTTGGACAGGGAATGGAGACACCATATATTTT
>TRBV30|TRBJ1-6|NA|NA
CAWLQGKYNSPLHF
TGTGCCTGGTTGCAGGGGAAATATAATTCACCCCTCCACTTT
>TRBV6-5|TRBJ2-3|TRBD2|NA
CASSYSGLVTDTQYF
TGTGCCAGCAGTTACTCGGGACTAGTCACAGATACGCAGTATTTT
>TRBV5-1|TRBJ1-3|NA|NA
CASSLGGSDSGNTIYF
TGCGCCAGCAGCTTGGGAGGCTCCGACTCTGGAAACACCATATATTTT
>TRBV27|TRBJ2-1|NA|NA
CASSSERGSNEQFF
TGTGCCAGCTCCTCCGAAAGGGGTTCGAATGAGCAGTTCTTC
>TRBV5-8|TRBJ2-1|TRBD1|NA
CASSLGTGGNEQFF
TGTGCCAGCAGCTTGGGGACAGGGGGGAATGAGCAGTTCTTC
>TRBV18|TRBJ1-2|NA|once
CASSPLRQVYGYTF
TGTGCCAGCTCACCACTCCGACAGGTCTATGGCTACACCTTC
>TRBV15|TRBJ2-5|TRBD2|NA
CATSRTEVAGGLIETQYF
TGTGCCACCAGCAGAACCGAGGTAGCGGGGGGACTCATCGAGACCCAGTACTTC
>TRBV24-1|TRBJ2-5|TRBD1|NA
CATSDFLLRGQGAQETQYF
TGTGCCACCAGTGATTTCCTATTAAGGGGACAGGGGGCCCAAGAGACCCAGTACTTC
>TRBV10-3|TRBJ2-3|TRBD2|NA
CAISEALAADGDTQYF
TGTGCCATCAGTGAGGCACTAGCGGCCGACGGCGATACGCAGTATTTT
>TRBV19|TRBJ2-3|TRBD2|NA
CASGTSGGLGTQYF
TGTGCCAGTGGGACTAGCGGGGGCCTAGGTACGCAGTATTTT
>TRBV7-9|TRBJ2-3|NA|NA
CASSLSRGTQYF
TGTGCCAGCAGCTTATCCCGCGGGACGCAGTATTTT
>TRBV30|TRBJ1-1|TRBD1|NA
CAWSDRQGDFF
TGTGCCTGGAGTGATCGACAGGGGGATTTCTTT
>TRBV15|TRBJ1-2|TRBD1|NA
CATSRDLLDRGIGGYTF
TGTGCCACCAGCAGAGATCTGTTGGACAGGGGGATAGGTGGCTACACCTTC
>TRBV5-1|TRBJ2-5|NA|NA
CASSLTGPPEGTQYF
TGCGCCAGCAGCTTGACAGGTCCCCCCGAAGGGACCCAGTACTTC
>TRBV15|TRBJ2-2|NA|once
CATSRDYVAGELFF
TGTGCCACCAGCAGAGATTATGTTGCCGGGGAGCTGTTTTTT
>TRBV7-8|TRBJ2-2|NA|few
CASSLGLAGELFF
TGTGCCAGCAGCTTAGGACTGGCCGGGGAGCTGTTTTTT
>TRBV4-1|TRBJ1-1|TRBD1|few
CASSKRPDRVNTEAFF
TGCGCCAGCAGCAAAAGGCCGGACAGGGTGAACACTGAAGCTTTCTTT
>TRBV3-1/TRBV3-2|TRBJ2-3|TRBD2|NA
CASSQWTSGGLIKPDTQYF
TGTGCCAGCAGCCAATGGACTAGCGGGGGCCTAATTAAGCCAGATACGCAGTATTTT
>TRBV30|TRBJ1-2|NA|once
CAWSVLMTGRTF
TGTGCCTGGAGTGTCCTCATGACAGGTAGAACCTTC
>TRBV30|TRBJ2-7|TRBD2|NA
CAWSLAVSYEQYF
TGTGCCTGGAGTCTAGCGGTCTCCTACGAGCAGTACTTC
>TRBV28|TRBJ1-6|TRBD1|NA
CASSTFWTGATYNSPLHF
TGTGCCAGCAGCACCTTTTGGACAGGGGCGACCTATAATTCACCCCTCCACTTT
>TRBV3-1/TRBV3-2|TRBJ1-2|TRBD1|NA
CASSPKGQGSGYTF
TGTGCCAGCAGCCCCAAAGGACAGGGCAGCGGCTACACCTTC
>TRBV30|TRBJ1-2|NA|NA
CASGQTYGYTF
TGTGCCTCGGGACAAACTTATGGCTACACCTTC
>TRBV6-5|TRBJ2-7|TRBD2|NA
CASRGAGGAYEQYF
TGTGCCAGCAGGGGAGCGGGGGGAGCCTACGAGCAGTACTTC
>TRBV5-1|TRBJ2-3|TRBD2|NA
CASSLRGGNTDTQYF
TGCGCCAGCAGCTTGCGCGGGGGGAACACAGATACGCAGTATTTT
>TRBV5-1|TRBJ1-1|NA|NA
CASSSRTAPMNTEAFF
TGCGCCAGCAGCTCAAGGACAGCCCCAATGAACACTGAAGCTTTCTTT